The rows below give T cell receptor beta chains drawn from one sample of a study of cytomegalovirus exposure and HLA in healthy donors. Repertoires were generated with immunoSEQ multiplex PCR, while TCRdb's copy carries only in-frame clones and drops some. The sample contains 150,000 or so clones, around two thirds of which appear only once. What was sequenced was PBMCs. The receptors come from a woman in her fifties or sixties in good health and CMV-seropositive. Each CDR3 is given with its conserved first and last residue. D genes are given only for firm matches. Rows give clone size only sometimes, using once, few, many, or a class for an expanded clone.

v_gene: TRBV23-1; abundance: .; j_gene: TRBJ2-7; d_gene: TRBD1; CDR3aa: CARYGGRGQESSYEQYF; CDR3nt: TGCGCCAGATATGGGGGTCGGGGACAGGAATCCTCCTACGAGCAGTACTTC
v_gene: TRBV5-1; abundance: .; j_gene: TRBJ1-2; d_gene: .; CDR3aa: CASSLVGNYGYTF; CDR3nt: TGCGCCAGCAGCTTGGTCGGGAACTATGGCTACACCTTC
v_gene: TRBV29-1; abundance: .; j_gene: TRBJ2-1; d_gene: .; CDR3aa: CSATGRSSYNEQFF; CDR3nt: TGCAGCGCCACAGGTCGGAGCTCCTACAATGAGCAGTTCTTC
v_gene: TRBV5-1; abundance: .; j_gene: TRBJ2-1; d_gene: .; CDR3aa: CASSPSGILYNEQFF; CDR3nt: TGCGCCAGCAGCCCGTCAGGTATTCTCTACAATGAGCAGTTCTTC
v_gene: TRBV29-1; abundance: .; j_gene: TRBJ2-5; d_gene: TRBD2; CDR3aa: CSAGGSSGETQYF; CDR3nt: TGCAGCGCGGGCGGGAGCTCCGGGGAGACCCAGTACTTC
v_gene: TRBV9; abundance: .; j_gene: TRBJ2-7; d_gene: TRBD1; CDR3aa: CASSVGQGDYEQYF; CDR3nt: TGTGCCAGCAGCGTAGGACAGGGGGACTACGAGCAGTACTTC
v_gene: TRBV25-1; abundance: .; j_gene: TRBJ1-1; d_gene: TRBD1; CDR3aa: CASSETGLRTEAFF; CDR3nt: TGTGCCAGCAGCGAGACAGGGCTGCGGACTGAAGCTTTCTTT
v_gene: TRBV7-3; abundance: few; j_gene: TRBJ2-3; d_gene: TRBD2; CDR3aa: CASSLRVSGTTDTQYF; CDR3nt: TGTGCCAGCAGCTTACGGGTTAGCGGGACCACAGATACGCAGTATTTT
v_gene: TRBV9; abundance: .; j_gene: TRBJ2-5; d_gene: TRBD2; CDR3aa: CASSVGGALAGGPGETQYF; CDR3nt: TGTGCCAGCAGCGTAGGGGGTGCACTAGCGGGAGGGCCGGGGGAGACCCAGTACTTC
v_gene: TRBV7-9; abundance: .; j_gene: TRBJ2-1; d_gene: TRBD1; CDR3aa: CASSPRGPGYQQFF; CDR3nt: TGTGCCAGCAGCCCCAGGGGGCCCGGATACCAGCAGTTCTTC
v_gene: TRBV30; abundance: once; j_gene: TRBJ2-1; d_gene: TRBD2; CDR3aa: CAWTTGLAGNNEQFF; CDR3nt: TGTGCCTGGACAACGGGACTAGCGGGTAACAATGAGCAGTTCTTC
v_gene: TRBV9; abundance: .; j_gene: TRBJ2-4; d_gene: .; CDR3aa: CASSVDTRANIQYF; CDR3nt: TGTGCCAGCAGCGTAGACACAAGAGCGAACATTCAGTACTTC
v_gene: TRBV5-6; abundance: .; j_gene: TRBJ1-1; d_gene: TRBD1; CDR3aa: CASSLGDRGIGTEAFF; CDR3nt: TGTGCCAGCAGTCTCGGGGACAGGGGGATTGGCACTGAAGCTTTCTTT
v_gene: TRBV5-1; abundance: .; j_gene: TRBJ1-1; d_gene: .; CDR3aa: CASSLFTKGTMNTEAFF; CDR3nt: TGCGCCAGCAGCTTGTTCACTAAAGGAACAATGAACACTGAAGCTTTCTTT
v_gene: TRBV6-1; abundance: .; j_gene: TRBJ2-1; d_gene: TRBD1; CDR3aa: CASSESGTGNHNEQFF; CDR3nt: TGTGCCAGCAGTGAATCTGGGACAGGGAACCACAATGAGCAGTTCTTC
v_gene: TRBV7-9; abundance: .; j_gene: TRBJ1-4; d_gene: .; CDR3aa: CASSFPQGEKLFF; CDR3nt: TGTGCCAGCAGCTTCCCACAGGGTGAAAAACTGTTTTTT
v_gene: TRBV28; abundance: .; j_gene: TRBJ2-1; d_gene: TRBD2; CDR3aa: CASSFRTGTSGNNEQFF; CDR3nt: TGTGCCAGCAGTTTCCGAACCGGGACTAGCGGTAACAATGAGCAGTTCTTC
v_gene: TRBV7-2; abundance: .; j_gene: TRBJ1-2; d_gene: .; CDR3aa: CASSLAQGRLNGYTF; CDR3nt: TGTGCCAGCAGCTTAGCACAGGGCAGGCTAAATGGCTACACCTTC
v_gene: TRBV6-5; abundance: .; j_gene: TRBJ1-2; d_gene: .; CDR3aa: CASSLTENYGYTF; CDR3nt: TGTGCCAGCAGCCTCACAGAGAACTATGGCTACACCTTC
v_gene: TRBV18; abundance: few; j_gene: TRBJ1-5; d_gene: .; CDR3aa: CASSPTGQEWEPQHF; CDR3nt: TGTGCCAGCTCACCTACTGGTCAGGAATGGGAGCCCCAGCATTTT
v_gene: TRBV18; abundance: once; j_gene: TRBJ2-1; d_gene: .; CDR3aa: CASSPDLVSYNEQFF; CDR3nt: TGTGCCAGCTCACCTGACTTAGTATCCTACAATGAGCAGTTCTTC
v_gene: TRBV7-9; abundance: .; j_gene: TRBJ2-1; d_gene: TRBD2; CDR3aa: CASGRGLADYNEQFF; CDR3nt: TGTGCCAGCGGGCGGGGACTAGCGGACTACAATGAGCAGTTCTTC
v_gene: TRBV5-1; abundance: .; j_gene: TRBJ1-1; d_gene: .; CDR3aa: CASSWLGQNTEAFF; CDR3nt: TGCGCCAGCAGCTGGTTAGGACAGAACACTGAAGCTTTCTTT
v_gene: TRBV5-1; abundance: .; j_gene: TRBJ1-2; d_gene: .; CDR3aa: CASSLGQLANYGYTF; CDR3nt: TGCGCCAGCAGCTTGGGGCAGCTAGCTAACTATGGCTACACCTTC
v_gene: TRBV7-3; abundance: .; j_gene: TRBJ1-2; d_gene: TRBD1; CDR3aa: CASSSDRGYGYTF; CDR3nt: TGTGCCAGCAGCTCCGACAGGGGCTATGGCTACACCTTC
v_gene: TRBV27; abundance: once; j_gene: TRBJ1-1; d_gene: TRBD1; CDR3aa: CASSSRTGNTEAFF; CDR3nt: TGTGCCAGCAGCTCCCGGACAGGGAACACTGAAGCTTTCTTT
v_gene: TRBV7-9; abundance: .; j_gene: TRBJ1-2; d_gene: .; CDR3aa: CASSLSGLAGYGYTF; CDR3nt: TGTGCCAGCAGCTTATCAGGTCTTGCCGGCTATGGCTACACCTTC
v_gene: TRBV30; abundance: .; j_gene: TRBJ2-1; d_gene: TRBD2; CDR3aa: CAWNPLAGRASEQFF; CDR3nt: TGTGCCTGGAATCCACTAGCGGGGCGAGCGAGTGAGCAGTTCTTC
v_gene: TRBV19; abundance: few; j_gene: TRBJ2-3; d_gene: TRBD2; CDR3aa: CASSTPPRTSGTETDTQYF; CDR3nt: TGTGCCAGTAGTACGCCCCCGAGGACTAGCGGGACCGAGACAGATACGCAGTATTTT
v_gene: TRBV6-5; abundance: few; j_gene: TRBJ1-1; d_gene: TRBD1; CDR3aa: CASSYLHRGGVEAFF; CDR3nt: TGTGCCAGCAGTTACCTACACAGGGGCGGGGTTGAAGCTTTCTTT
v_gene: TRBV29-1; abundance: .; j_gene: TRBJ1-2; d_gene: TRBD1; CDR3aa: CSAATGGPNYGYTF; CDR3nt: TGCAGCGCTGCGACAGGGGGCCCTAACTATGGCTACACCTTC
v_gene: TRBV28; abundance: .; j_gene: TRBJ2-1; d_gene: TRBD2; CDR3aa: CASSRSGRINEQFF; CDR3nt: TGTGCCAGCAGCCGAAGCGGGAGGATCAATGAGCAGTTCTTC
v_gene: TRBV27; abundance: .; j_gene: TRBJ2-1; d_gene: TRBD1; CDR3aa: CATAPGQGADEQFF; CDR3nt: TGTGCCACCGCGCCCGGACAGGGGGCCGATGAGCAGTTCTTC
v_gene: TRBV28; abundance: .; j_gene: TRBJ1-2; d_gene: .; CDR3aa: CASSPARRGPYGYTF; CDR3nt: TGTGCCAGCAGTCCCGCTAGGCGGGGCCCTTATGGCTACACCTTC
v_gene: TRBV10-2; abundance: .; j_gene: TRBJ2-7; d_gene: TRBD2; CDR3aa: CASGLKPTGRNEQYF; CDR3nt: TGCGCCAGCGGCCTCAAGCCGACCGGGAGGAACGAGCAGTACTTC
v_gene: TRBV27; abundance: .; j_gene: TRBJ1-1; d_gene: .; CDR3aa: CASSFAENTEAFF; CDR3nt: TGTGCCAGCAGTTTTGCGGAGAACACTGAAGCTTTCTTT
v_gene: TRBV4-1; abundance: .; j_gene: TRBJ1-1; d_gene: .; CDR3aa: CASSQDASLAAFF; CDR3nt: TGCGCCAGCAGCCAAGACGCTTCACTAGCAGCTTTCTTT
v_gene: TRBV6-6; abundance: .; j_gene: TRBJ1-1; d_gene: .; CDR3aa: CASSNSGLTEAFF; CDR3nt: TGTGCCAGCAGTAATAGCGGACTTACTGAAGCTTTCTTT
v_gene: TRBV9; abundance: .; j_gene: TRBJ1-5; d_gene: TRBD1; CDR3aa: CASSRDRGNQPQHF; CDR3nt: TGTGCCAGCAGCCGGGACAGGGGCAATCAGCCCCAGCATTTT
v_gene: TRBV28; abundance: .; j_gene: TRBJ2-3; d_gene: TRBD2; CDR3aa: CASSSTGGGSRTDTQYF; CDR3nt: TGTGCCAGCAGTTCAACAGGAGGCGGGAGTAGGACAGATACGCAGTATTTT
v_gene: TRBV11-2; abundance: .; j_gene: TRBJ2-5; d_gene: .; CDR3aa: CASSLSLQETQYF; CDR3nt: TGTGCCAGCAGCTTGTCCCTCCAAGAGACCCAGTACTTC
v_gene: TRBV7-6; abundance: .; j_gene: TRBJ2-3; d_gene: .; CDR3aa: CASSFRGRGADTQYF; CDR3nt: TGTGCCAGCAGCTTTAGGGGTCGTGGGGCAGATACGCAGTATTTT
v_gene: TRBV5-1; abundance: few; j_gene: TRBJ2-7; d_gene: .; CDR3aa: CASSGSSGSRAYEQYF; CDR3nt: TGCGCCAGCAGCGGGTCCTCCGGGAGCCGAGCCTACGAGCAGTACTTC
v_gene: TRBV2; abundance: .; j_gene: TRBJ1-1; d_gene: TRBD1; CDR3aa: CARKIGTGGVGTEAFF; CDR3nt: TGTGCCAGGAAGATCGGGACAGGGGGCGTGGGGACTGAAGCTTTCTTT
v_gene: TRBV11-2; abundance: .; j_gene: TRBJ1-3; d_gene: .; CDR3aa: CASSLEDWAGNTIYF; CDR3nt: TGTGCCAGCAGCTTAGAGGACTGGGCAGGAAACACCATATATTTT
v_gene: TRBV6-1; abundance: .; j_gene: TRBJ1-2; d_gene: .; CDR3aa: CASSEMGLDRSRGYTF; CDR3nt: TGTGCCAGCAGTGAAATGGGTCTTGACAGATCTCGAGGCTACACCTTC
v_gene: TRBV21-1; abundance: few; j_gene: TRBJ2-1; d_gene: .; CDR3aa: CASSTRGGGEQFF; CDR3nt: TGTGCCAGCAGCACACGGGGGGGAGGTGAGCAGTTCTTC
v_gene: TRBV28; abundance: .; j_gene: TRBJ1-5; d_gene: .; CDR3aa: CASSPPRGSNQPQHF; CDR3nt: TGTGCCAGCAGTCCTCCCCGGGGGAGCAATCAGCCCCAGCATTTT
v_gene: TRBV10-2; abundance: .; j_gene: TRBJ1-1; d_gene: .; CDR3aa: CASSDLAGGAFF; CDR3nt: TGCGCCAGCAGTGACCTAGCCGGGGGAGCTTTCTTT
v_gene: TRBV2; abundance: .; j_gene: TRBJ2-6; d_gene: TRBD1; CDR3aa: CASLQGIPGANVLTF; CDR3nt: TGTGCCAGCTTACAGGGGATCCCCGGGGCCAACGTCCTGACTTTC
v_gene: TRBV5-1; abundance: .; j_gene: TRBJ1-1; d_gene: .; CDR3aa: CASSLRTDKNTEAFF; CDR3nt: TGCGCCAGCAGCTTAAGGACAGACAAAAACACTGAAGCTTTCTTT